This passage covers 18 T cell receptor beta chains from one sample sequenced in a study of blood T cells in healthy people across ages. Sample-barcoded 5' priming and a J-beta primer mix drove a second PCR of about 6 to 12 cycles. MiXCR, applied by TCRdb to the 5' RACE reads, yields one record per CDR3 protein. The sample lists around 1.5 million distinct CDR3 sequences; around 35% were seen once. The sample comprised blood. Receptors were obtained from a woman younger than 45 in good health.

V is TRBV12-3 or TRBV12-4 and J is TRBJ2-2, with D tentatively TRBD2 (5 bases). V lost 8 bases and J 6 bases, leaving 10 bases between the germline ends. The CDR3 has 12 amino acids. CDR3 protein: CASHRGAGELFF. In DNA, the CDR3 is TGTGCCAGCCATCGGGGTGCCGGGGAGCTGTTTTTT.

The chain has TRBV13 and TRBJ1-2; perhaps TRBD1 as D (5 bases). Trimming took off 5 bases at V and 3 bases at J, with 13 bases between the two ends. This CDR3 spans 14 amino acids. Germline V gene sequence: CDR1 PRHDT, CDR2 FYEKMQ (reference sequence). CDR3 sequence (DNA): TGTGCCAGCAGCCTCCTACAGGACTACTATGGCTACACCTTC. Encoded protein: CASSLLQDYYGYTF.

The CDR3 is CASSYLPGTVTQETQYF. CDR3 DNA sequence: TGTGCCAGCAGTTACTTACCTGGGACAGTTACCCAAGAGACCCAGTACTTC. The V and J genes are TRBV6-2 or TRBV6-3 and TRBJ2-5, with 7 bases lining up with TRBD1. CDR1 and CDR2 from the germline V gene are MNHEY and SVGEGT. With 1 base clipped from V and 1 base from J, the junction kept 9 bases outside the gene matches. The CDR3 covers 17 residues.

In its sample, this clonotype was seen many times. CDR3 in DNA: TGCAGCGTTGAAACGGCTTATGGCTACACCTTC. This gives the protein CSVETAYGYTF. The chain couples TRBV29-1 to TRBJ1-2; D uncertain. Trimming removed 2 bases from V and 5 bases from J, with 6 bases in between. Germline-derived CDR1 and CDR2 are SQVTM and ANQGSEA. The CDR3 totals 11 residues.

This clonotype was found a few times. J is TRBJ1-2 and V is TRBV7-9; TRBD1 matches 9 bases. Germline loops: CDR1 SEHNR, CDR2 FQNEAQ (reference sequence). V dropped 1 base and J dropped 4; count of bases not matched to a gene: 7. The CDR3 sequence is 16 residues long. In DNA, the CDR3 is TGTGCCAGCAGCTTAGGGGGGACAGGGTCGCGCTATGGCTACACCTTC. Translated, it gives CASSLGGTGSRYGYTF. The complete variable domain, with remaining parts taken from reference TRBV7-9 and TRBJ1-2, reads DTGVSQNPRHKITKRGQNVTFRCDPISEHNRLYWYRQTLGQGPEFLTYFQNEAQLEKSRLLSDRFSAERPKGSFSTLEIQRTEQGDSAMYLCASSLGGTGSRYGYTFGSGTRLTVV.

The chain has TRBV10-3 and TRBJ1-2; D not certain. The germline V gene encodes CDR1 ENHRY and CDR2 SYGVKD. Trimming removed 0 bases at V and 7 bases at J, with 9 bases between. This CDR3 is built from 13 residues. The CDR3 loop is CAISESRSGGYTF. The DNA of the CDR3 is TGTGCCATCAGTGAGTCTAGGAGCGGTGGCTACACCTTC.

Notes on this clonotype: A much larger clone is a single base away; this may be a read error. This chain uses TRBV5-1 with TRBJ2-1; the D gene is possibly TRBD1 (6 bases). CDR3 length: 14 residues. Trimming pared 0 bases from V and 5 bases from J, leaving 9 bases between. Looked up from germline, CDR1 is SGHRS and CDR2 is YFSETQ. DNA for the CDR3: TGCGCCAGCAGCTTGGCCCAGGGGAACAATGAGCAGTTCTTC. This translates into CASSLAQGNNEQFF.

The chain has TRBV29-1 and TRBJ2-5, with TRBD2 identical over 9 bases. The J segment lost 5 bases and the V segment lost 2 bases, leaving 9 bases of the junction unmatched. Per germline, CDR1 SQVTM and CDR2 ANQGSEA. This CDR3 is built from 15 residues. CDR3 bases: TGCAGCGTTGAATCCCCTGCGGGGGGGCCGGAGACCCAGTACTTC. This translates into CSVESPAGGPETQYF.

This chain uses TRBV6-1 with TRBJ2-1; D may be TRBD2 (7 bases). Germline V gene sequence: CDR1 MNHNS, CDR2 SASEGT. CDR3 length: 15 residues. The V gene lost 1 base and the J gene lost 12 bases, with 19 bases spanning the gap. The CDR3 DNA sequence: TGTGCCAGCAGTGAAGGGACTAGTCCAGGGGTTGGGCAGTTCTTC. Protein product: CASSEGTSPGVGQFF.

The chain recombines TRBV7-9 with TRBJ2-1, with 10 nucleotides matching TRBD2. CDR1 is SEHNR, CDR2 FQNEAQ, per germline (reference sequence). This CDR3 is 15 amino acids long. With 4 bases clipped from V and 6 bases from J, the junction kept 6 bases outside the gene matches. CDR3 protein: CASSYGLAEPNEQFF. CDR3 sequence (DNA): TGTGCCAGCAGCTACGGACTAGCGGAGCCCAATGAGCAGTTCTTC.

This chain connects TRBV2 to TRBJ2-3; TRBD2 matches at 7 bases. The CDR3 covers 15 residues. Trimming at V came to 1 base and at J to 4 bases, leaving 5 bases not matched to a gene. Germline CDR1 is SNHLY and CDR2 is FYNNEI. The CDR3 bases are TGTGCCAGCAGTGAAGTCGGGAGCGGGGCAGATACGCAGTATTTT. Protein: CASSEVGSGADTQYF.

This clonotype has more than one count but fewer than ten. Here the CDR3 reads CARHPSAEQYF. The CDR3 region has the DNA TGTGCCAGACACCCCTCTGCCGAGCAGTACTTC. This rearrangement joins TRBV14 to TRBJ2-7; D is ambiguous. This CDR3 contains 11 residues. Germline loops: CDR1 SGHDN, CDR2 FVKESK. Trimming removed 9 bases at V and 6 bases at J, with 12 bases between.

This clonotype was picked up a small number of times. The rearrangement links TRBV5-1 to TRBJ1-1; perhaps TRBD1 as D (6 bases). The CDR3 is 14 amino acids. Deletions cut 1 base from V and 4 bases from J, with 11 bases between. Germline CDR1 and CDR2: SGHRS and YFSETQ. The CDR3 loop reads CASSLPGESTEAFF. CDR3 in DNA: TGCGCCAGCAGCTTGCCAGGGGAGAGCACTGAAGCTTTCTTT.

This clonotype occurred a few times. Here the CDR3 reads CSMGTPNGQVNTEAFF. The CDR3 nucleotides read TGCAGCATGGGGACACCTAATGGACAGGTCAACACTGAAGCTTTCTTT. This chain connects TRBV29-1 to TRBJ1-1; 7 positions agree with TRBD1. The trim removed 8 bases at V and 2 bases at J, leaving 17 bases unmatched. The CDR3 is 16 amino acids. The V gene's germline CDR1 is SQVTM and CDR2 ANQGSEA.

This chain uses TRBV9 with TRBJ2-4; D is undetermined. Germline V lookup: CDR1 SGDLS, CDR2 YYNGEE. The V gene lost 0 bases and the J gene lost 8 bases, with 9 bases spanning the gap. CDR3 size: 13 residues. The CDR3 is CASSVEAFDIQYF. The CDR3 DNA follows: TGTGCCAGCAGCGTAGAGGCCTTCGACATTCAGTACTTC. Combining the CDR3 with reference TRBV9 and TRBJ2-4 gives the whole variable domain DSGVTQTPKHLITATGQRVTLRCSPRSGDLSVYWYQQSLDQGLQFLIQYYNGEERAKGNILERFSAQQFPDLHSELNLSSLELGDSALYFCASSVEAFDIQYFGAGTRLSVL.

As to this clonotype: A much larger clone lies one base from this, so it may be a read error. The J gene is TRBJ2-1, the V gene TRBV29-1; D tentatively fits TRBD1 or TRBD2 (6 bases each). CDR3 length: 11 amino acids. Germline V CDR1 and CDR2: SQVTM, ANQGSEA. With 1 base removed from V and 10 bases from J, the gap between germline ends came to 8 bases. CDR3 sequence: CSVEAGGEQFF. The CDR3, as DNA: TGCAGCGTTGAAGCCGGGGGCGAGCAGTTCTTC.

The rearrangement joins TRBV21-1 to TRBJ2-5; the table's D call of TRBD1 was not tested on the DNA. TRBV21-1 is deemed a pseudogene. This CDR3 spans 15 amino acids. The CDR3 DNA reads TGTGCCAGCAGCCTAATTCGGACAGGGCAAGAGACCCAGTACTTC. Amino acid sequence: CASSLIRTGQETQYF.

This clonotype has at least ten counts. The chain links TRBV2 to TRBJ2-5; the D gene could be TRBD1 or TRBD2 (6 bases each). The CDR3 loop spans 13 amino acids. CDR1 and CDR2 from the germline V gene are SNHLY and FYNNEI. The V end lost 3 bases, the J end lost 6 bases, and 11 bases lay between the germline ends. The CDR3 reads CASSEGGTKTQYF. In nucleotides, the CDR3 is TGTGCCAGCAGTGAGGGGGGCACAAAGACCCAGTACTTC. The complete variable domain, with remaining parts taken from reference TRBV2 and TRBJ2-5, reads EPEVTQTPSHQVTQMGQEVILRCVPISNHLYFYWYRQILGQKVEFLVSFYNNEISEKSEIFDDQFSVERPDGSNFTLKIRSTKLEDSAMYFCASSEGGTKTQYFGPGTRLLVL.